This passage covers 22 T cell receptor beta chains from one sample sequenced in a study of T cell responses to AZD1222 COVID-19 vaccine. Here immunoSEQ multiplex PCR was the method, and the copy in TCRdb shows in-frame clones only, minus some. The data hold roughly 100,000 clones, with roughly 90% observed a single time. The sample in question was peripheral blood, obtained 28 days after the second AZD1222 dose. Receptor source: an adult who received the AZD1222 COVID-19 vaccine.

The rearrangement joins TRBV30 to TRBJ1-5, with TRBD1 as a possible D gene (6 bases). V was clipped by 0 bases and J by 6 bases, with 9 bases between them. CDR1 and CDR2 from the germline V gene are GTSNPN and SVGIG (reference sequence). The CDR3 has 13 residues. The chain's CDR3 is CAWSVGGLQPQHF. Here the CDR3 DNA reads TGTGCCTGGAGTGTAGGGGGACTTCAGCCCCAGCATTTT.

The J gene is TRBJ2-7, the V gene TRBV5-1; D is unresolved. The CDR3 is 14 residues long. V gave up 4 bases and J gave up 0 bases, with 11 bases separating them. CDR1 and CDR2 from the germline V gene are SGHRS and YFSETQ. The CDR3 sequence is CASSLQATSYEQYF. The CDR3 DNA follows: TGCGCCAGCAGCCTTCAGGCCACCTCCTACGAGCAGTACTTC.

The chain combines TRBV3-1 (or the pseudogene TRBV3-2) with TRBJ1-4; D remains ambiguous. CDR1 and CDR2 from the germline V gene are LGHDT and YNNKEL (reference sequence). This CDR3 region has 14 residues. The V end lost 0 bases, the J end lost 3 bases, and 5 bases lay between the germline ends. The CDR3 bases are TGTGCCAGCAGCCAAGATTGGGCTAATGAAAAACTGTTTTTT. It is translated as CASSQDWANEKLFF.

V usage is TRBV27 and J usage is TRBJ2-1; 9 nucleotides align to TRBD2. The V segment lost 2 bases and the J segment 6 bases; nucleotides outside the gene matches: 2. The CDR3 is made up of 14 amino acids. From germline, CDR1 is MNHEY and CDR2 SMNVEV (reference sequence). Here the CDR3 DNA reads TGTGCCAGCAGTTTAGGGCGGGAGGGCAATGAGCAGTTCTTC. This codes for CASSLGREGNEQFF.

This sequence joins TRBV28 and TRBJ1-2; a possible D gene is TRBD1 (5 bases). The CDR3 has 14 amino acids. V was pared by 4 bases and J by 8 bases, with 17 bases between. Germline CDR1 MDHEN, CDR2 SYDVKM. CDR3 loop: CASSSPGQGWGYTF. CDR3 nucleotides: TGTGCCAGCAGTTCCCCTGGACAAGGTTGGGGCTACACCTTC.

This chain links TRBV5-6 with TRBJ2-5, with 7 bases identical to TRBD2. With V trimmed by 4 bases and J by 5 bases, 8 bases remained unmatched. CDR3 length: 14 residues. CDR1 is SGHDT, CDR2 YYEEEE, per germline. The CDR3 DNA reads TGTGCCAGCAGCCGCCGACTAGCTTCGGAGACCCAGTACTTC. Its translation: CASSRRLASETQYF.

The chain carries TRBV4-1 and TRBJ1-5; D gene ambiguous. This CDR3 spans 14 amino acids. Germline CDR1 is MGHRA and CDR2 is YSYEKL. Trimming cost V 0 bases and J 3 bases, with 6 bases left between them. Here the CDR3 reads CASSQENNNQPQHF. The CDR3 DNA reads TGCGCCAGCAGCCAAGAAAACAACAATCAGCCCCAGCATTTT.

The chain links TRBV5-1 to TRBJ2-3; 14 bases agree with TRBD2. Per germline, CDR1 SGHRS and CDR2 YFSETQ. The CDR3 contains 17 residues. V dropped 4 bases and J dropped 3; count of bases not matched to a gene: 7. In DNA, the CDR3 is TGCGCCAGCAGCCTTGGGGGGACTAGCGGGAGTACAGATACGCAGTATTTT. This codes for CASSLGGTSGSTDTQYF.

The chain combines TRBV3-1 (or the pseudogene TRBV3-2) with TRBJ1-6; possible D gene TRBD1, 5 bases. This CDR3 comprises 13 residues. From germline, CDR1 is LGHDT and CDR2 YNNKEL (reference sequence). V dropped 6 bases and J dropped 5 bases, with 8 bases sitting between them. CDR3 amino acids: CASRGPDNSPLHF. The CDR3 nucleotides are TGTGCCAGCAGGGGGCCGGATAATTCACCCCTCCACTTT.

This chain uses TRBV5-1 with TRBJ2-5; 11 positions agree with TRBD1. The CDR3 spans 15 residues. Germline CDR1 and CDR2: SGHRS and YFSETQ. Trimming took 3 bases from V and 5 from J; bases not matched to a gene: 6. CDR3 sequence reads: CASSSDRGQEETQYF. Written as DNA, the CDR3 is TGCGCCAGCAGCTCGGACAGGGGGCAAGAGGAGACCCAGTACTTC.

The chain uses TRBV14 and TRBJ1-4, with no clear D. Trimming removed 6 bases from V and 4 bases from J, with 24 bases in between. Germline loops: CDR1 SGHDN, CDR2 FVKESK. The CDR3 spans 18 residues. Here the CDR3 DNA reads TGTGCCAGCAGAACAAGGCCCGACCAGCGGTGGCTTAATGAAAAACTGTTTTTT. Protein product: CASRTRPDQRWLNEKLFF.

The chain links TRBV7-9 to TRBJ1-6; no reliable D call. This CDR3 is built from 12 residues. Germline values: CDR1 SEHNR, CDR2 FQNEAQ (reference sequence). The V end was cut by 5 bases, the J end by 10 bases, with 9 bases between. DNA for the CDR3: TGTGCCAGCAGCCAGCCGGGATCACCCCTCCACTTT. Translating gives CASSQPGSPLHF.

The chain carries TRBV18 and TRBJ2-7; weak D call: TRBD2 (6 bases). There are 15 residues in the CDR3. The germline V gene encodes CDR1 KGHSH and CDR2 LQKENI. The ends were cut back, 6 bases at V and 7 bases at J, with 22 bases in the middle. This CDR3 is CASSPPGLQDEEQYF. The CDR3 nucleotides are TGTGCCAGCTCTCCTCCTGGACTACAAGATGAGGAGCAGTACTTC.

The chain combines TRBV3-1 (or the pseudogene TRBV3-2) with TRBJ1-2; 7 positions agree with TRBD1. The J segment lost 5 bases and the V segment lost 5 bases, leaving 11 bases of the junction unmatched. CDR1 and CDR2 (germline): LGHDT, YNNKEL (reference sequence). The CDR3 spans 15 residues. The CDR3, as DNA: TGTGCCAGCAGCTTCCCCGGTACAGGGGATTATGGCTACACCTTC. The encoded protein is CASSFPGTGDYGYTF.

The chain has TRBV6-5 and TRBJ2-7, with 9 bases identical to TRBD2. Germline V gene data show CDR1 as MNHEY and CDR2 as SVGAGI. J was trimmed by 7 bases and V by 7 bases; bases with no gene match: 8. CDR3 length equals 13 residues. CDR3 in amino acids: CASTPSGTSEQYF. The CDR3 nucleotides are TGTGCCAGCACCCCTAGCGGGACGAGTGAGCAGTACTTC.

The rearrangement uses TRBV19 and TRBJ1-5; D is ambiguous. This CDR3 spans 14 amino acids. The germline V gene has CDR1 LNHDA and CDR2 SQIVND (reference sequence). V shed 6 bases and J shed 3 bases, with 12 bases lying between them. The CDR3 DNA follows: TGTGCCAGTAGGTTACCGTCGGCCAATCAGCCCCAGCATTTT. Amino acids: CASRLPSANQPQHF.

The V and J genes are TRBV4-1 and TRBJ2-3; 8 bases agree with TRBD2. With V trimmed by 0 bases and J by 0 bases, 11 bases remained unmatched. The CDR3 contains 19 residues. Germline loops: CDR1 MGHRA, CDR2 YSYEKL. The CDR3 sequence: CASSQDPPRASGSTDTQYF. The CDR3 region has the DNA TGCGCCAGCAGCCAAGATCCGCCCAGAGCTAGCGGGAGCACAGATACGCAGTATTTT.

This clone was seen once. The rearrangement joins TRBV18 to TRBJ2-7; 8 bases map to TRBD2. J lost 0 bases, V lost 2 bases, and 9 bases had no gene match. This CDR3 spans 17 amino acids. Germline V lookup: CDR1 KGHSH, CDR2 LQKENI. The CDR3 is CASSPNLAGYNSYEQYF. CDR3 DNA: TGTGCCAGCTCACCAAACCTAGCGGGCTACAACTCCTACGAGCAGTACTTC.

V usage is TRBV27 and J usage is TRBJ1-4; TRBD1 matches at 11 bases. With 8 bases clipped from V and 7 bases from J, the junction kept 9 bases outside the gene matches. Germline lookup yields CDR1 MNHEY and CDR2 SMNVEV (reference sequence). The CDR3 runs 15 residues. The CDR3 here is CASRLGTGGFEKLFF. The CDR3 coding sequence is TGTGCCAGCCGCCTAGGGACAGGGGGATTTGAAAAACTGTTTTTT. The full variable domain, its missing parts supplied by reference TRBV27 and TRBJ1-4, is EAQVTQNPRYLITVTGKKLTVTCSQNMNHEYMSWYRQDPGLGLRQIYYSMNVEVTDKGDVPEGYKVSRKEKRNFPLILESPSPNQTSLYFCASRLGTGGFEKLFFGSGTQLSVL.

The chain uses TRBV12-3 or TRBV12-4 and TRBJ1-4; D is unclear. Trimming removed 6 bases from V and 2 bases from J, with 4 bases in between. The CDR3 runs 12 residues. The CDR3 sequence is CASRTTNEKLFF. As DNA, the CDR3 is TGTGCCAGCAGAACCACTAATGAAAAACTGTTTTTT.

The chain has TRBV18 and TRBJ1-2; D not certain. Germline V CDR1 and CDR2: KGHSH, LQKENI. The germline V and J ends were trimmed by 2 bases and 5 bases, with 9 bases remaining between them. The CDR3 has 13 amino acids. The CDR3 nucleotides are TGTGCCAGCTCACCAACAGAGGAATATGGCTACACCTTC. Encoded protein: CASSPTEEYGYTF.

This chain links TRBV5-1 with TRBJ1-1; no clear D gene. V lost 2 bases and J 5 bases, leaving 13 bases between the germline ends. The germline CDR1 and CDR2 sequences are SGHRS and YFSETQ. This CDR3 contains 14 residues. This CDR3 reads CASSLTGSNTEAFF. The CDR3 coding sequence is TGCGCCAGCAGCTTAACGGGGTCTAATACTGAAGCTTTCTTT.